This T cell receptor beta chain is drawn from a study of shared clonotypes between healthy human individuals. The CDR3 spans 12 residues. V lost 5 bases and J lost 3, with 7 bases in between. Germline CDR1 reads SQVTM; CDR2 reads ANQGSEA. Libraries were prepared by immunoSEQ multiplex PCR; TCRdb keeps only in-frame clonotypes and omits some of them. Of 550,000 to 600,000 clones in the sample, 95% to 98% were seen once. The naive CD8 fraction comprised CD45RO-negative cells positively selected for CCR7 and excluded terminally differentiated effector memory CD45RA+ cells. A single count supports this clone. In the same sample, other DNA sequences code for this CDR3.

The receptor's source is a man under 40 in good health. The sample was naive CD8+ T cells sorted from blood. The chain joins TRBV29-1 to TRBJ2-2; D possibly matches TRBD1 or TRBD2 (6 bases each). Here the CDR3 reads CSVRGDTGELFF. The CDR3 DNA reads TGCAGCGTTAGGGGGGACACCGGGGAGCTGTTTTTT.